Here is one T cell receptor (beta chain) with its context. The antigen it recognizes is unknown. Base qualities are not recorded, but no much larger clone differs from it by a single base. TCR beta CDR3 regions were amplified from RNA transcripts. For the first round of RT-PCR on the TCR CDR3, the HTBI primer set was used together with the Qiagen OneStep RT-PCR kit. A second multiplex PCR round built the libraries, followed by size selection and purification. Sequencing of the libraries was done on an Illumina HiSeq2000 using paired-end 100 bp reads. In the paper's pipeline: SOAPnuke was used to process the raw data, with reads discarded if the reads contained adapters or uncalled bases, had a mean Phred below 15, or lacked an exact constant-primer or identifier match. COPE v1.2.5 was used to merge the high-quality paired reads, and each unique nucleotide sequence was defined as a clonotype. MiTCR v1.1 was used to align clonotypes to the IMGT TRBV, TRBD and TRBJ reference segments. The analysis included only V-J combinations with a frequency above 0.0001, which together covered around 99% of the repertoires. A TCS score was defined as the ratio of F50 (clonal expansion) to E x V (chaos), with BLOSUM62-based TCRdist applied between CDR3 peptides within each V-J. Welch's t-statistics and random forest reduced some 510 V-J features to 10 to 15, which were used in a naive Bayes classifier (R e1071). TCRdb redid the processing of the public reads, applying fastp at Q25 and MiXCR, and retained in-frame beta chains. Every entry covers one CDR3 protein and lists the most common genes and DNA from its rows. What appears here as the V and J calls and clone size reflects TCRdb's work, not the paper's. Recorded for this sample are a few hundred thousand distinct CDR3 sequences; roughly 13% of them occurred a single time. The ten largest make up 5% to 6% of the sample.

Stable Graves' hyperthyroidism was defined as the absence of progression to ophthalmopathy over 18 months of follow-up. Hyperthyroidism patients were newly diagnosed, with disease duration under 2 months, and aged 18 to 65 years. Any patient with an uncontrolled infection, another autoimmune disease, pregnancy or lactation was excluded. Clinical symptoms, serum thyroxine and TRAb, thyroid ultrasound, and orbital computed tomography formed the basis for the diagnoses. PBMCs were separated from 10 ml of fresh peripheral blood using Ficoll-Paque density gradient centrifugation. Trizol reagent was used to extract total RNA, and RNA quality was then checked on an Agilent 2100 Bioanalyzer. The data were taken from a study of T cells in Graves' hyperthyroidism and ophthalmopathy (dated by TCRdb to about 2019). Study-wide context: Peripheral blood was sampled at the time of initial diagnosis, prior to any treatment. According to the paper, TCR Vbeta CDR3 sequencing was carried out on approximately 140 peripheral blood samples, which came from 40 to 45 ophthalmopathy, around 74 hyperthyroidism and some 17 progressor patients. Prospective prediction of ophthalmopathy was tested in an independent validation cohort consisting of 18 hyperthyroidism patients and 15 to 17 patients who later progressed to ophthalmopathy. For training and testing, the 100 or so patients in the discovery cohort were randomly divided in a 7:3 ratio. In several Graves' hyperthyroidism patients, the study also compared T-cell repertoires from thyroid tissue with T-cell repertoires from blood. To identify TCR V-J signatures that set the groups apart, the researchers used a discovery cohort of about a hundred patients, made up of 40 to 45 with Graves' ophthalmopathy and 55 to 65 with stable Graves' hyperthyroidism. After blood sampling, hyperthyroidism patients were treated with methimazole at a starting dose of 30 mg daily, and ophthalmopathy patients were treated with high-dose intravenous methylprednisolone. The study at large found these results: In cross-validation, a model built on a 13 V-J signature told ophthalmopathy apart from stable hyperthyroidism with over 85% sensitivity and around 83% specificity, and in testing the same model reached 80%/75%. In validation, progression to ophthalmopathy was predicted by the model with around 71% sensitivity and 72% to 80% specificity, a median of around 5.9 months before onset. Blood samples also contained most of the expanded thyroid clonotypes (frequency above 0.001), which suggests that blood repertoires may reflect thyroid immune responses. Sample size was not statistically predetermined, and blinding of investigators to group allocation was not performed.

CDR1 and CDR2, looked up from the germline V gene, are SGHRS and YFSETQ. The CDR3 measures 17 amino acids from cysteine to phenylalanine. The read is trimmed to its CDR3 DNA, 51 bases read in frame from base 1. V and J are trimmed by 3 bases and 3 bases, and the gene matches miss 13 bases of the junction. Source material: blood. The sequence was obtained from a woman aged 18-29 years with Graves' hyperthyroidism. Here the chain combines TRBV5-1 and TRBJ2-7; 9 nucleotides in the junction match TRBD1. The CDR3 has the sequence CASSSSSPGTGLYEQYF. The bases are TGCGCCAGCAGCTCTTCATCACCCGGGACAGGGCTCTACGAGCAGTACTTC.